This TCR beta chain was captured in a study of T cell responses to AZD1222 COVID-19 vaccine (dated by TCRdb to 2020 to 2022). Study-level background: A total of approximately 230 trial participants underwent TCR sequencing, of whom about 200 received two doses of AZD1222 and around 25 received two doses of the MenACWY control vaccine. Trial participants were enrolled by age into subgroups of 18-55, 56-69 and 70-plus years, and about 150, 27 and 61 TCR-sequenced participants, respectively, were included in these subgroups.

A word on this clone: It has no known antigen specificity. Per-base quality was not reported, and no clone a single base away is much larger than it.

Study-level results and caveats: Conclusions about previously exposed vaccinees were limited because only six AZD1222 recipients were SARS-CoV-2 seropositive at baseline. No day 14 peak-response samples were available, so repertoires were characterized only after the peak T cell response. Spike-specific TCR breadth and depth rose significantly after two AZD1222 doses compared with day 0 and with MenACWY recipients. Most participants were white British and females outnumbered males, and the authors suggested that clonal diversity may have been underestimated. Epitopes outside the regions mutated in the B.1.351 and B.1.1.7 variants were reportedly recognized by nearly half of the unique spike-specific TCRs. Vaccine-associated CD4 TCRs spanned the whole spike protein, with dominant responses in regions 160-218 and 743-854. The 56-69-year group was small, and its depth increase did not reach significance, likely because of low power.

The CDR3 regions of human TCRbeta chains were analyzed by immunosequencing. The authors' pipeline ran thus. TCRs in the repertoires were compared against a reference library of SARS-CoV-2-specific TCRs that had been generated with the MIRA antigen-specificity platform. Breadth meant the fraction of unique TCRs that were SARS-CoV-2-associated, whereas depth meant the fraction of total T cells that were SARS-CoV-2-associated. Each spike-specific TCR was assigned to its reactive spike region and to a CD4 or CD8 class using the MIRA data. Log10-transformed breadth and depth values were compared by one-way ANOVA with Sidak's multiple comparisons tests. Sourced from immuneACCESS, this table was stored by TCRdb with only in-frame sequences that have V and J called. A share of the clones is absent; for the studies checked, an unresolved V gene accounts for under half, and the remainder has no known explanation. V and J calls and clone size are given by that table; D and trimming were obtained from the DNA. The sample contains some 180,000 clones, around 93% of them found a single time. The top ten clonotypes cover under 1.1% of the sample.

The sample's time point label, decoded: about 28 days (+/-7) after the second vaccine dose. In the paper's terms, the treatment or condition label means: meningococcal conjugate vaccine given as trial control. Vaccinee samples were obtained from the UK trials COV001 and COV002, which included a single-blind randomized controlled phase 2/3 trial of AZD1222 (ChAdOx1 nCoV-19) in healthy adults. For TCRbeta chain sequencing, PBMC samples were collected from trial participants at day 0 and at day 28 after the second dose. V loses 0 bases of germline sequence and J loses 3 bases, and the interval between the two ends is 14 bases. Counted from cysteine to phenylalanine, this CDR3 has 17 amino acids. Just CDR3 DNA is preserved here, 51 bases in frame from base 1. The CDR1 and CDR2 encoded by the germline V gene are MNHEY and SVGEGT.

The chain was built from TRBV6-2 or TRBV6-3 and TRBJ2-2, and possibly TRBD1, on 5 matching bases. The sequences come from peripheral blood, collected 28 days after the second dose of the MenACWY control vaccine. The origin of this receptor is an adult who received the MenACWY meningococcal vaccine as a control. At the DNA level, the sequence is TGTGCCAGCAGTTACTCCCAGGGCAGGGTGGACACCGGGGAGCTGTTTTTT. This codes for CASSYSQGRVDTGELFF.